The present T cell receptor beta chain was sequenced within a study of post-analysis software for immune sequencing data (dated by TCRdb to the mid-2010s). As for the study more broadly: Relapsing-remitting, secondary progressive and progressive-relapsing multiple sclerosis were recorded as disease courses, and subtype annotation was lacking for some patients. The patient repertoires were compared against approximately ten previously published healthy control repertoires obtained from donors aged 6 to 25 years. A subset of samples was prepared in parallel using single-end sample barcoding, then pooled and co-amplified after Illumina adapter ligation. What the work shows at the level of the full study, not this receptor alone: The multiple sclerosis patient group was slightly younger than the control group. Multiple sclerosis patients had significantly lower normalized Chao1 diversity than controls, a result that suggests substantial peripheral T-cell clonal expansion. Patients showed significantly higher frequencies than controls for roughly five TRBV segments, among them TRBV5-6, TRBV5-1 and TRBV20-1. Direct clustering with F measure showed strong co-clustering of samples prepared in the same batch, prompting a batch-effect correction.

This clonotype was seen a handful of times. The specificity of this receptor is unknown. The input lacks base qualities; no much larger clone sits a single base away. The CDR3, cysteine through phenylalanine, is 15 amino acids long. Only the CDR3 part of the read is kept: 45 bases, read in frame from the first base. Per the germline V gene (reference sequence), WNHNN is the CDR1 and SYGVQD is the CDR2. Relative to germline, V is 6 bases shorter and J is 4 bases shorter, with 16 bases between their ends. Library construction relied on PCR. Sequenced using an Illumina HiSeq 2500. Unique molecular identifiers were incorporated into TCR beta cDNA libraries to reduce PCR and sequencing biases. Per 1 to 10 million input T cells, around 500,000 cDNA molecules were obtained, such that each molecule approximated one T cell. The patient libraries were prepared and sequenced with the same protocol used for the earlier healthy control dataset. Samples belonging to the same batch were prepared together, multiplexed and sequenced on a shared HiSeq lane. In the authors' own workflow: MIGEC was used to process the raw barcoded reads, and molecular identifier groups with only a single read were discarded before consensus assembly and CDR3 extraction. Clonotype tables were post-analysed with VDJtools, and diversity was normalized by down-sampling all datasets to the smallest sample size. To correct batch-related cross-sample contamination, repertoire overlap clustering matched CDR3 amino acid sequences but not nucleotide sequences. TCRdb handled the public reads itself, with Q25 trimming in fastp and clone calling in MiXCR, and kept productive beta chains. Identical CDR3 protein sequences are pooled into one entry, listed with their most common genes and DNA. TCRdb assigned the V and J calls; the authors' analysis was not used. The sample table records 430,000 or so distinct CDR3 sequences; 39% of these occur just once. The top ten hold 7.6% of the sample.

TCR beta repertoires were profiled from peripheral blood of roughly 13 young patients with multiple sclerosis to demonstrate the VDJtools post-analysis software. The multiple sclerosis patients were children and adolescents ranging in age from roughly 6 to 16 years. The chain uses TRBV10-1 and TRBJ2-1; the D gene is tentatively TRBD1 or TRBD2, each matching 5 bases. The source of this sequence is a girl aged 2-15 years with multiple sclerosis. Input material: blood. The sequenced DNA: TGCGCCAGCAGAGGGACGGGAAGGGTTTACAATGAGCAGTTCTTC. Its protein is CASRGTGRVYNEQFF.